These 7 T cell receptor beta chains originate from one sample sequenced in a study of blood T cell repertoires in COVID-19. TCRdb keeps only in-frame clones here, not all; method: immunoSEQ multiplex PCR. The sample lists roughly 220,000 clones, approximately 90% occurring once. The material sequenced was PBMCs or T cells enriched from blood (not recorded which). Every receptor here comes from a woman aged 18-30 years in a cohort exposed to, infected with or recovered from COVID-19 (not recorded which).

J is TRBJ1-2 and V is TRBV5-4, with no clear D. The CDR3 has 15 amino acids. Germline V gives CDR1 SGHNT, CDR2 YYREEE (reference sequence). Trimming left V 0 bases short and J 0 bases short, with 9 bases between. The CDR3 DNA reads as TGTGCCAGCAGCTTGGGGGTGGCGGCTAACTATGGCTACACCTTC. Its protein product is CASSLGVAANYGYTF.

The CDR3 spells CASNFGTGGENQPQHF. CDR3 DNA: TGTGCCAGTAATTTCGGTACAGGGGGCGAAAATCAGCCCCAGCATTTT. This chain uses TRBV19 with TRBJ1-5, with 9 nucleotides matching TRBD1. Trimming removed 7 bases from V and 4 bases from J; junction bases left unmatched: 11. This CDR3 comprises 16 residues. CDR1 is LNHDA and CDR2 is SQIVND in the germline V gene (reference sequence). The variable domain in full, with the rest retrieved from reference TRBV19 and TRBJ1-5, is DGGITQSPKYLFRKEGQNVTLSCEQNLNHDAMYWYRQDPGQGLRLIYYSQIVNDFQKGDIAEGYSVSREKKESFPLTVTSAQKNPTAFYLCASNFGTGGENQPQHFGDGTRLSIL.

The CDR3 region has the DNA TGTGCCTGGAGTGTACGGGGGGTTAATGAAAAACTGTTTTTT. Translated: CAWSVRGVNEKLFF. The chain carries TRBV30 and TRBJ1-4; a possible D gene is TRBD1 (5 bases). Between the trimmed V and J ends, which lost 0 bases and 4 bases, there was a span of 9 bases. CDR1 is GTSNPN and CDR2 is SVGIG in the germline V gene (reference sequence). The CDR3 totals 14 residues. Based on the CDR3 plus reference TRBV30 and TRBJ1-4, the full variable domain is SQTIHQWPATLVQPVGSPLSLECTVEGTSNPNLYWYRQAAGRGLQLLFYSVGIGQISSEVPQNLSASRPQDRQFILSSKKLLLSDSGFYLCAWSVRGVNEKLFFGSGTQLSVL.

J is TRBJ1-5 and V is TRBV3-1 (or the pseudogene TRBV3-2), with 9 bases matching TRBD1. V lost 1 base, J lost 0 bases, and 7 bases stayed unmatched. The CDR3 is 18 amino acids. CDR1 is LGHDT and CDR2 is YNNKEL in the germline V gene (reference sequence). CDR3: CASSQAGQGAYSNQPQHF. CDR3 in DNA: TGTGCCAGCAGCCAAGCGGGACAGGGCGCCTATAGCAATCAGCCCCAGCATTTT.

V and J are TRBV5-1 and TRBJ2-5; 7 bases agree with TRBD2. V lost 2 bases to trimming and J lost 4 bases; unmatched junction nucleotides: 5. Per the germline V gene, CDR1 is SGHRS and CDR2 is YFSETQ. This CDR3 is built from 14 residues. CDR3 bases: TGCGCCAGCAGCTTAGGACTAGTGAGAGAGACCCAGTACTTC. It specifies CASSLGLVRETQYF.

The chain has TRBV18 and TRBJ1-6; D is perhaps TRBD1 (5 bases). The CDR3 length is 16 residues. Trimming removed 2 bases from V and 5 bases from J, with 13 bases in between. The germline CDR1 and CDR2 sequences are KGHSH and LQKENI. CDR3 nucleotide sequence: TGTGCCAGCTCACCATTGGGGGGAGCCGATAATTCACCCCTCCACTTT. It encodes CASSPLGGADNSPLHF.

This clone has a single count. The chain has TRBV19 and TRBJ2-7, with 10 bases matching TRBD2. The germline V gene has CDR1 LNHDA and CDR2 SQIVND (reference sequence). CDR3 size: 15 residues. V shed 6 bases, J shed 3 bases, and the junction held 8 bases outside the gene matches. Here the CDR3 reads CASSPGTSAFYEQYF. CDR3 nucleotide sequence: TGTGCCAGTAGCCCCGGGACTAGCGCATTCTACGAGCAGTACTTC.